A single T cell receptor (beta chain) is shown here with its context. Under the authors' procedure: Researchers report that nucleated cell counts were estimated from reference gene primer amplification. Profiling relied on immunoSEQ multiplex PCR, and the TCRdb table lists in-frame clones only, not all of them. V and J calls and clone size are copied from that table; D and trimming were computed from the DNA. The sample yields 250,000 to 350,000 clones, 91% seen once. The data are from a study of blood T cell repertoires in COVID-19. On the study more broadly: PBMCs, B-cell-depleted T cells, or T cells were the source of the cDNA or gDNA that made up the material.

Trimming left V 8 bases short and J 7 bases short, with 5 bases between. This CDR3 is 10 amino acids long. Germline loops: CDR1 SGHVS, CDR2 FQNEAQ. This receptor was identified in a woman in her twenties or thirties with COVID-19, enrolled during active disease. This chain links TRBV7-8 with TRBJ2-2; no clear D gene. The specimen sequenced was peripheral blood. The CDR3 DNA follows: TGTGCCAGCGTCCACGGGGAGCTGTTTTTT. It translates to CASVHGELFF.